This T cell receptor beta chain was observed in a study of cytomegalovirus exposure and HLA in healthy donors. Study conclusions and caveats: Subsequent analysis showed first-cohort TCR clusters tending to co-occur in some 120 validation repertoires. In vitro assays verified that three CMV-associated chains recognized CMV antigens specifically. Listed as cytomegalovirus-associated were 150 or so TCR beta chains.

The CDR3 runs 16 residues. V lost 0 bases to trimming and J lost 1 base, with 10 bases between them. Per germline, CDR1 SGHDT and CDR2 YYEEEE. As regards this clone: The antigen remains undetermined.

Profiling relied on immunoSEQ multiplex PCR, and the TCRdb table lists in-frame clones only, not all of them. Here the sample spans hundreds of thousands of clones, about 90% being singletons. It was the approximately 120-subject validation cohort, separate from the approximately 700-subject first cohort, to which the donors belonged. The sample consisted of PBMCs. The clonotype originates from a woman between 25 and 40 years old in good health and CMV-seronegative. This sequence joins TRBV5-6 and TRBJ2-2; TRBD2 might be the D (6 bases). The CDR3 DNA is TGTGCCAGCAGCTTGGCGAGCGGGCTGAACACCGGGGAGCTGTTTTTT. It encodes CASSLASGLNTGELFF.